This T cell receptor beta chain was recovered during a study of spatial heterogeneity in lung cancer. As for the study in general: Each time, sequencing found more beta-chain sequences than alpha-chain sequences.

V was cut by 3 bases and J by 4 bases, with 8 bases left in between. This CDR3 has 12 amino acids. Germline CDR1 DFQATT, CDR2 SNEGSKA (reference sequence). The time point denotes: sample taken at primary tumor resection. Untreated early-stage non-small cell lung cancer patients, approximately 79 in total, were the donors. A single record per CDR3 protein comes from TCRdb applying MiXCR to the 5' RACE reads. Here the sample spans about 18,000 distinct CDR3 sequences, 6.5% to 8.5% being singletons. Study conclusions and caveats: Counts that tracked tumor mutation counts were those of expanded intratumoral alpha and beta TCRs. Sequencing reached an estimated coverage of tumor T cells that was only roughly 7% for alpha chains and 12% to 15% for beta chains.

This clonotype was seen many times. Its cognate antigen is unknown. This clonotype was obtained from a male donor with early-stage non-small cell lung cancer. This material consisted of lung tumor tissue, taken at surgery. This chain links TRBV20-1 with TRBJ2-3; D not resolved. The CDR3: CSARWAADTQYF. CDR3 nucleotides: TGCAGTGCTAGGTGGGCAGCAGATACGCAGTATTTT.